This record covers a single T cell receptor beta chain. Libraries were prepared by immunoSEQ multiplex PCR; TCRdb keeps only in-frame clonotypes and omits some of them. Of over 200,000 clones listed, under 90% were seen once; the top ten hold 11%. The source of the sample is a study of blood T cell repertoires in COVID-19. Germline trimming cut 5 bases from V and 11 bases from J; bases unmatched to any gene: 15. This CDR3 has 15 amino acids. Germline CDR1 and CDR2: MNHEY and SMNVEV (reference sequence). Recruited during active infection, patients (from Seattle) were subsequently followed longitudinally.

The chain has TRBV27 and TRBJ1-5, with 7 bases identical to TRBD1. The sequenced material came from peripheral blood. The receptor comes from a man aged 45-65 years with COVID-19, enrolled during active disease. Here the CDR3 reads CASSPPGTVIGAQHF. For the CDR3, the DNA is TGTGCCAGCAGTCCCCCGGGGACAGTGATTGGGGCCCAGCATTTT.